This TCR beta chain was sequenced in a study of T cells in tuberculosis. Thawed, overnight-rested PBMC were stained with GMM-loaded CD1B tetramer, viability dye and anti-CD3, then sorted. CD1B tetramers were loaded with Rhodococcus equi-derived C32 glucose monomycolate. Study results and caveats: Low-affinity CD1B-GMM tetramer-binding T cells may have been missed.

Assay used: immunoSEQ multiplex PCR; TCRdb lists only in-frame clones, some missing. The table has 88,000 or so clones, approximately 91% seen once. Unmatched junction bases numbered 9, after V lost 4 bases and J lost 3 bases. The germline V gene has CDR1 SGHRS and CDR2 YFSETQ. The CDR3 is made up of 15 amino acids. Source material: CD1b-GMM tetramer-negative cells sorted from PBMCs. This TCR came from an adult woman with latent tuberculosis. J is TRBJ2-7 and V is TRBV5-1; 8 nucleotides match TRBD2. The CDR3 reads CASSPAGAPNYEQYF. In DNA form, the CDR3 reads TGCGCCAGCAGCCCAGCGGGGGCACCCAACTACGAGCAGTACTTC. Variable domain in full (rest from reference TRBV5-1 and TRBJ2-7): KAGVTQTPRYLIKTRGQQVTLSCSPISGHRSVSWYQQTPGQGLQFLFEYFSETQRNKGNFPGRFSGRQFSNSRSEMNVSTLELGDSALYLCASSPAGAPNYEQYFGPGTRLTVT.